This is a list of T cell receptor beta chains from one sample in a study of cytomegalovirus exposure and HLA in healthy donors. Only in-frame clones appear in the TCRdb table, and some are missing; sequencing was by immunoSEQ multiplex PCR. In the table there are 200,000 to 300,000 clones, 90% of which are singletons. The sequenced sample consisted of PBMCs. The receptors were gathered from a woman in her twenties or thirties in good health and CMV-seronegative. Both conserved end residues are part of each CDR3. The order of the fields is V gene, D gene, clone size, J gene, CDR3 protein, CDR3 DNA. A D gene is named only where the DNA matches it firmly. Size tells how often a clone was seen (once, few, many) or the class of an expanded clone, and some rows leave it out.

TRBV28	TRBD1	many	TRBJ1-1	CASRLFQGATAEAFF	TGTGCCAGCAGACTCTTCCAGGGGGCGACCGCTGAAGCTTTCTTT
TRBV27	NA	few	TRBJ2-7	CASSQAPDTYEQYF	TGTGCCAGCAGTCAGGCTCCTGACACCTACGAGCAGTACTTC
TRBV9	NA	NA	TRBJ2-5	CASSVAGGTETQYF	TGTGCCAGCAGCGTAGCGGGCGGGACGGAGACCCAGTACTTC
TRBV4-2	NA	NA	TRBJ2-7	CASSLGTSSYEQYF	TGTGCCAGCAGCCTCGGGACCAGCTCCTACGAGCAGTACTTC
TRBV6-4	NA	few	TRBJ2-3	CASSEGLHGGTDTQYF	TGTGCCAGCAGTGAAGGTCTGCACGGTGGCACAGATACGCAGTATTTT
TRBV4-1	NA	NA	TRBJ2-3	CASGGPSRTTDTQYF	TGCGCCAGCGGGGGCCCTAGCAGGACCACAGATACGCAGTATTTT
TRBV19	TRBD1	NA	TRBJ1-5	CATTTGLQPQHF	TGTGCCACCACGACAGGGCTTCAGCCCCAGCATTTT
TRBV2	TRBD2	NA	TRBJ2-5	CASSRLAGTQETQYF	TGTGCCAGCAGTCGACTAGCGGGAACTCAAGAGACCCAGTACTTC
TRBV5-6	NA	NA	TRBJ2-5	CASSLARGMGQETQYF	TGTGCCAGCAGCTTGGCTAGGGGGATGGGACAAGAGACCCAGTACTTC
TRBV11-2	NA	NA	TRBJ2-7	CASSLGGTPVPYEQYF	TGTGCCAGCAGCTTAGGTGGGACACCTGTGCCCTACGAGCAGTACTTC
TRBV11-2	NA	NA	TRBJ2-3	CASSLGGADTQYF	TGTGCCAGCAGCTTAGGCGGAGCAGATACGCAGTATTTT
TRBV28	NA	once	TRBJ2-3	CASSLGVPATDTQYF	TGTGCCAGCAGTTTGGGGGTACCCGCCACAGATACGCAGTATTTT
TRBV5-1	NA	NA	TRBJ2-5	CASSNTDRIVQETQYF	TGCGCCAGCAGCAACACCGACAGGATCGTCCAAGAGACCCAGTACTTC